The 19 T cell receptor beta chains given below trace back to one sample, sequenced in a study of blood T cell repertoires in COVID-19. Sequencing was performed with immunoSEQ multiplex PCR; in TCRdb, only in-frame clones are kept and a portion is missing. The table records about 320,000 clones, about 89% of them present only once. Material: PBMCs or T cells enriched from blood (not recorded which). Receptors were obtained from a man in his 60s who had recovered from COVID-19.

The rearrangement uses TRBV30 and TRBJ2-2; possible D gene TRBD2, 6 bases. The CDR3 contains 15 residues. The V end lost 1 base, the J end lost 1 base, and 10 bases lay between the germline ends. In germline, CDR1 is GTSNPN, CDR2 SVGIG (reference sequence). The DNA for the CDR3 is TGTGCCTGGAGTGAAAGCGGGTTGAACACCGGGGAGCTGTTTTTT. Encoded protein: CAWSESGLNTGELFF.

This rearrangement joins TRBV19 to TRBJ1-1; D might be TRBD1 (5 bases). Germline CDR1 and CDR2: LNHDA and SQIVND (reference sequence). V shed 5 bases and J shed 2 bases, with 9 bases lying between them. The CDR3 has 13 residues. The CDR3 sequence: CASSLQGNTEAFF. CDR3 nucleotide sequence: TGTGCCAGTAGTTTGCAGGGAAACACTGAAGCTTTCTTT.

This sequence joins TRBV5-1 and TRBJ2-1; 7 bases map to TRBD2. The CDR3 length is 14 residues. J lost 3 bases, V lost 5 bases, and 5 bases had no gene match. The germline gives CDR1 SGHRS, CDR2 YFSETQ. The CDR3 reads CASSLAENYNEQFF. In DNA, the CDR3 is TGCGCCAGCAGTCTAGCGGAGAACTACAATGAGCAGTTCTTC. Full variable domain (remainder filled in from reference TRBV5-1 and TRBJ2-1): KAGVTQTPRYLIKTRGQQVTLSCSPISGHRSVSWYQQTPGQGLQFLFEYFSETQRNKGNFPGRFSGRQFSNSRSEMNVSTLELGDSALYLCASSLAENYNEQFFGPGTRLTVL.

The chain combines TRBV27 with TRBJ2-7; 8 bases agree with TRBD1. This CDR3 has 13 residues. Germline lookup yields CDR1 MNHEY and CDR2 SMNVEV (reference sequence). The V and J ends lost 8 bases and 0 bases, in that order; junction bases with no gene match: 3. The chain's CDR3 is CASGDRFSYEQYF. The CDR3 region has the DNA TGTGCCAGCGGGGACAGGTTCTCCTACGAGCAGTACTTC.

The chain employs TRBV24-1 and TRBJ2-1; D is possibly TRBD2 (5 bases). Per germline, CDR1 KGHDR and CDR2 SFDVKD. With 3 bases removed from V and 9 bases from J, the gap between germline ends came to 17 bases. The CDR3 loop spans 15 amino acids. CDR3 in amino acids: CATSDARGPSTEQFF. In nucleotides, the CDR3 is TGTGCCACCAGTGATGCGAGAGGGCCCTCGACTGAGCAGTTCTTC.

The chain recombines TRBV29-1 with TRBJ1-2; weak D call: TRBD1 (6 bases). This CDR3 is 13 amino acids long. Between the trimmed V and J ends, which lost 8 bases and 0 bases, there was a span of 13 bases. Germline CDR1 and CDR2: SQVTM and ANQGSEA. CDR3 in DNA: TGCAGCTCCGGACAGTTAGCTAACTATGGCTACACCTTC. It encodes CSSGQLANYGYTF.

The chain recombines TRBV29-1 with TRBJ2-5; TRBD1 is a possible D gene (7 bases). This CDR3 spans 12 amino acids. V gave up 6 bases and J gave up 4 bases, with 12 bases separating them. Germline CDR1 is SQVTM and CDR2 is ANQGSEA. Written as DNA, the CDR3 is TGCAGCGTATTGCAGGGGGGAGAGACCCAGTACTTC. The encoded protein is CSVLQGGETQYF.

This clone was detected once. The chain is built from TRBV18 and TRBJ2-3; D is uncertain. Trimming removed 4 bases at V and 2 bases at J, with 10 bases between. The CDR3 covers 14 residues. Per germline, CDR1 KGHSH and CDR2 LQKENI. This chain's CDR3 is CASSQNSATDTQYF. The DNA for the CDR3 is TGTGCCAGCTCACAGAATAGTGCCACAGATACGCAGTATTTT.

The count of this clone is one. The chain uses TRBV28 and TRBJ1-5, with D hard to call. CDR1 and CDR2 from the germline V gene are MDHEN and SYDVKM. Trimming pared 2 bases from V and 0 bases from J, leaving 14 bases between. The CDR3 extends over 17 amino acids. Written as DNA, the CDR3 is TGTGCCAGCAGTTTAAGACTCGGCGGGAATAGCAATCAGCCCCAGCATTTT. Translated, it gives CASSLRLGGNSNQPQHF.

J is TRBJ2-7 and V is TRBV7-2; tentatively, D is TRBD2 (6 bases). Trimming removed 4 bases from V and 7 bases from J, with 14 bases in between. Germline V gene lookup returns CDR1 SGHTA and CDR2 FQGNSA. The CDR3 extends over 13 amino acids. The CDR3 is CASSWAGLREQYF. DNA for the CDR3: TGTGCCAGCAGCTGGGCGGGATTGAGGGAGCAGTACTTC.

The chain links TRBV5-4 to TRBJ1-1; 9 bases agree with TRBD1. The CDR3 runs 14 residues. After removal of 6 bases from V and 3 bases from J, the junction contained 6 bases not matched to a gene. CDR1 SGHNT and CDR2 YYREEE come from the germline V gene (reference sequence). The chain's CDR3 is CASNEDRGDTEAFF. The CDR3 DNA is TGTGCCAGCAACGAGGACAGGGGTGACACTGAAGCTTTCTTT. Full variable domain (remainder filled in from reference TRBV5-4 and TRBJ1-1): ETGVTQSPTHLIKTRGQQVTLRCSSQSGHNTVSWYQQALGQGPQFIFQYYREEENGRGNFPPRFSGLQFPNYSSELNVNALELDDSALYLCASNEDRGDTEAFFGQGTRLTVV.

The V and J genes are TRBV7-6 and TRBJ2-3; the match to TRBD2 covers 16 bases. V gave up 5 bases and J gave up 4 bases; unmatched junction bases: 15. Germline CDR1 and CDR2: SGHVS and FNYEAQ. This CDR3 region has 20 residues. CDR3 sequence: CASSPAPGLAGGPTADTQYF. The CDR3 DNA reads TGTGCCAGCAGCCCAGCGCCGGGACTAGCGGGAGGGCCAACTGCAGATACGCAGTATTTT.

V gene TRBV7-9 combines with J gene TRBJ2-7, with unresolved D. CDR3 length: 12 amino acids. The germline V and J ends were trimmed by 4 bases and 7 bases, with 11 bases remaining between them. Germline-derived CDR1 and CDR2 are SEHNR and FQNEAQ (reference sequence). The CDR3 DNA sequence: TGTGCCAGCAGCTCAAATGCAGGAGAGCAGTACTTC. It specifies CASSSNAGEQYF.

The chain couples TRBV5-1 to TRBJ2-1; 15 bases are shared with TRBD2. Germline V CDR1 and CDR2: SGHRS, YFSETQ. The junction had 1 base not matched to a gene; V was cut back by 3 bases and J by 0 bases. This CDR3 is built from 17 residues. The CDR3 here is CASSWGLAGGSYNEQFF. CDR3 coding DNA: TGCGCCAGCAGCTGGGGACTAGCGGGAGGCTCCTACAATGAGCAGTTCTTC.

The gene calls are TRBV25-1 and TRBJ1-4, with D possibly matching TRBD1 (5 bases). This CDR3 contains 14 residues. Trimming shortened V by 2 bases and J by 4 bases, and 8 bases separated the two germline ends. CDR1 MGHDK and CDR2 SYGVNS come from the germline V gene. As DNA, the CDR3 is TGTGCCAGCAGTGAAGCAGGGCGTAATGAAAAACTGTTTTTT. Its translation: CASSEAGRNEKLFF.

With regard to this clone: This sample also contains other DNA sequences that code for the same CDR3. The chain combines TRBV6-5 with TRBJ2-2; D is perhaps TRBD2 (6 bases). Germline CDR1 reads MNHEY; CDR2 reads SVGAGI. CDR3 length: 15 residues. V lost 6 bases and J 0 bases, leaving 11 bases between the germline ends. This CDR3 reads CASRILAPNTGELFF. CDR3 nucleotide sequence: TGTGCCAGCAGAATACTAGCTCCGAACACCGGGGAGCTGTTTTTT.

The chain couples TRBV6-5 to TRBJ1-6; no clear D gene. Trimming took off 0 bases at V and 13 bases at J, with 13 bases between the two ends. Germline V gene sequence: CDR1 MNHEY, CDR2 SVGAGI. This CDR3 has 14 residues. The CDR3 DNA reads as TGTGCCAGCAGTTACTCTCGACGGGTGGCGCCCCTCCACTTT. It encodes CASSYSRRVAPLHF.

The genes are TRBV2 and TRBJ1-5, with TRBD1 matching over 7 bases. The CDR3 is 13 amino acids. The germline gives CDR1 SNHLY, CDR2 FYNNEI. Trimming removed 7 bases from V and 6 bases from J; junction bases left unmatched: 6. The chain's CDR3 is CASKRDSGQPQHF. Written as DNA, the CDR3 is TGTGCCAGCAAAAGGGACAGCGGTCAGCCCCAGCATTTT.

This rearrangement joins TRBV5-4 to TRBJ2-7; 10 bases line up with TRBD2. The CDR3 totals 15 residues. Per germline, CDR1 SGHNT and CDR2 YYREEE (reference sequence). Unmatched junction bases numbered 6, after V lost 0 bases and J lost 6 bases. The CDR3 sequence is CASSLARAGGGEQYF. The CDR3 DNA is TGTGCCAGCAGCTTGGCCCGAGCGGGAGGGGGCGAGCAGTACTTC. Drawing the rest from reference TRBV5-4 and TRBJ2-7, the complete variable domain is ETGVTQSPTHLIKTRGQQVTLRCSSQSGHNTVSWYQQALGQGPQFIFQYYREEENGRGNFPPRFSGLQFPNYSSELNVNALELDDSALYLCASSLARAGGGEQYFGPGTRLTVT.